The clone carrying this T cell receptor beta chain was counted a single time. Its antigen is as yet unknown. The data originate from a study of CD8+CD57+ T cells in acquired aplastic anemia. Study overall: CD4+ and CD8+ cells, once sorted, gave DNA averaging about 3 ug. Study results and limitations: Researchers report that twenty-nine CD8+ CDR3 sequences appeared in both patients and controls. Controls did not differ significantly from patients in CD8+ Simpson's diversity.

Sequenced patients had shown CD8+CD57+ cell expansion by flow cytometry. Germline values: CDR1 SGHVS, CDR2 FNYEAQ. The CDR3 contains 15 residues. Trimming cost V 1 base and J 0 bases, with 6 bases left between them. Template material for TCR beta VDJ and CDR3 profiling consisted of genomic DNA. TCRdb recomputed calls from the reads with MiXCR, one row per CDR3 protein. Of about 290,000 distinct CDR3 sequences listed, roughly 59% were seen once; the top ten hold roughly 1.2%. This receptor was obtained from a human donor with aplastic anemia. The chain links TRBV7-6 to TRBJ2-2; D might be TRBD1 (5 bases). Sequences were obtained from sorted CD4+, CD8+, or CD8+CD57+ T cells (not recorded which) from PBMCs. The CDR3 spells CASSLEQANTGELFF. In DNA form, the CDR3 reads TGTGCCAGCAGCTTAGAACAGGCGAACACCGGGGAGCTGTTTTTT.